A selection of T cell receptor beta chains follows, all from one sample in a study of spatial heterogeneity in lung cancer. TCRdb fed the 5' RACE reads into MiXCR, producing one record per CDR3 protein. Of under 75,000 distinct CDR3 sequences listed, roughly 13% are singletons. The source was PBMCs, collected at surgery. All receptors derive from a male donor with early-stage non-small cell lung cancer. CDR3s include the opening cysteine and the closing phenylalanine or tryptophan. A D gene is named only where the DNA matches it firmly. Size tells how often a clone was seen (once, few, many) or the class of an expanded clone, and some rows leave it out.

TGTGCCAGCAGCCAATTGAGCGGGAACTACAATGAGCAGTTCTTC,CASSQLSGNYNEQFF,TRBJ2-1,TRBV3-1,few,TRBD2,15
TGTGCCAGCAGATACGCGGGTACAGATACGCAGTATTTT,CASRYAGTDTQYF,TRBJ2-3,TRBV6-2/TRBV6-3,few,.,13
TGCGCCAGCAGCTTGGAGGTCAGGGGGCTAGAGACCCAGTACTTC,CASSLEVRGLETQYF,TRBJ2-5,TRBV5-1,once,TRBD1,15
TGCAGTGCTAGAGGGACAGGGGAAAAACTCCTAGCCAAAAACATTCAGTACTTC,CSARGTGEKLLAKNIQYF,TRBJ2-4,TRBV20-1,many,TRBD1,18
TGTGCCAGCAGGAGGTTCGTGACAGCTGACACCGGGGAGCTGTTTTTT,CASRRFVTADTGELFF,TRBJ2-2,TRBV6-5,.,.,16
TGTGCCAGTAGTGCTACAGGGGGCGGTGAGCAGTTCTTC,CASSATGGGEQFF,TRBJ2-1,TRBV19,many,TRBD1,13
TGCGCCAGCAGCCAAGAATTAGGTTACGAGCAGTACTTC,CASSQELGYEQYF,TRBJ2-7,TRBV4-3,many,.,13
TGCAGTGCTAGAGATACAAGGGGAACGGCCTACGAGCAGTACTTC,CSARDTRGTAYEQYF,TRBJ2-7,TRBV20-1,few,.,15
TGTGCCACCCAGGGGGAGAACACTGAAGCTTTCTTT,CATQGENTEAFF,TRBJ1-1,TRBV24-1,.,TRBD1,12
TGTGCCAGCAGCTTGGAATCTTGGGGGATCACTGAAGCTTTCTTT,CASSLESWGITEAFF,TRBJ1-1,TRBV5-5,few,.,15
TGTGCCAGCAACTCCTACAGGGGGCGCGACACCGGGGAGCTGTTTTTT,CASNSYRGRDTGELFF,TRBJ2-2,TRBV6-6,few,TRBD1,16
TGTGCCAGCTCACCAGACCGGGACAGCCTCTATGGCTACACCTTC,CASSPDRDSLYGYTF,TRBJ1-2,TRBV18,few,TRBD1,15
TGTGCCAGCAGCTGGGGGAAGTACGAGCAGTACTTC,CASSWGKYEQYF,TRBJ2-7,TRBV7-9,.,.,12
TGCAGCGGTACAGGGAGTTATGGCTACACCTTC,CSGTGSYGYTF,TRBJ1-2,TRBV29-1,.,.,11
TGTGCCAGCAGCTTGTGGTCCGTCACTGAAGCTTTCTTT,CASSLWSVTEAFF,TRBJ1-1,TRBV5-5,.,.,13
TGTGCCAGTAGATTAGGGTACACTGAAGCTTTCTTT,CASRLGYTEAFF,TRBJ1-1,TRBV19,few,.,12
TGTGCCAGCAGACCCGGACCGCTTAATGAGCAGTTCTTC,CASRPGPLNEQFF,TRBJ2-1,TRBV12-3/TRBV12-4,few,.,13
TGCGCCAGCAGCTTTTCCGGAACAGGGGAAGGTGAAAAACTGTTTTTT,CASSFSGTGEGEKLFF,TRBJ1-4,TRBV5-1,.,TRBD1,16
TGTGCCAGCATCACTAGCGAAGTACACAATGAGCAGTTCTTC,CASITSEVHNEQFF,TRBJ2-1,TRBV2,.,TRBD2,14
TGTGCCAGCAGCCTCCTCCCGGGGGGGGACACCGGGGAGCTGTTTTTT,CASSLLPGGDTGELFF,TRBJ2-2,TRBV7-9,.,TRBD2,16
TGTGCCAGCGTATATACGGACGCGAACACCGGGGAGCTGTTTTTT,CASVYTDANTGELFF,TRBJ2-2,TRBV6-1,few,.,15
TGTGCCAGCAGCTTATTGGGGGGGACCAATCAGCCCCAGCATTTT,CASSLLGGTNQPQHF,TRBJ1-5,TRBV11-2,many,.,15
TGTGCCACCAGTGACGGGAATTACTACGAGCAGTACTTC,CATSDGNYYEQYF,TRBJ2-7,TRBV24-1,few,.,13
TGTGCCAGCAGTGAGTCGGGACAGGGAGGATCCTACGAGCAGTACTTC,CASSESGQGGSYEQYF,TRBJ2-7,TRBV25-1,.,TRBD1,16
TGCAGTGCTATAGATCGGGGCTCTAGATTGGGGACCCAGTACTTC,CSAIDRGSRLGTQYF,TRBJ2-5,TRBV20-1,.,.,15